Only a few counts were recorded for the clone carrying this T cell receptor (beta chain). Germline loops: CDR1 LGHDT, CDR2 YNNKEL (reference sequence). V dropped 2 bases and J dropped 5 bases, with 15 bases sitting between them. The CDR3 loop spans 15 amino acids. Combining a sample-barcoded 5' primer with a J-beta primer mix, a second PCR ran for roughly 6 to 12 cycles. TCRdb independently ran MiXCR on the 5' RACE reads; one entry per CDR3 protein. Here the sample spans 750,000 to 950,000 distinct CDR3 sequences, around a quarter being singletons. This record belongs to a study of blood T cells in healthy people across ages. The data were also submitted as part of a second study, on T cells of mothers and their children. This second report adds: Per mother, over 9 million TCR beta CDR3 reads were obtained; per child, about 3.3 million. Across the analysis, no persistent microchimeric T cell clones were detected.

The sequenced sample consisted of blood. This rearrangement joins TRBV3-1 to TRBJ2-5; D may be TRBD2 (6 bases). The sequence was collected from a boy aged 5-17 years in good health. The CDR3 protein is CASSQPAGPMETQYF. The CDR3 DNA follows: TGTGCCAGCAGCCAACCAGCGGGTCCCATGGAGACCCAGTACTTC.